This T cell receptor (beta chain) came from a study of regulatory dendritic cells for organ transplantation. Per germline, CDR1 SGHRS and CDR2 YFSETQ. V shed 0 bases and J shed 4 bases, with 13 bases lying between them. The CDR3 is made up of 15 amino acids. Generated by immunoSEQ multiplex PCR, the TCRdb table keeps only in-frame clones and is missing some. This table holds about 10,000 clones, around 71% found once. With respect to this clone: What it binds is not known.

Sorted T cells were CFSE-labeled and cultured 5 days with allogeneic regulatory or mature dendritic cells at 1:10. V is TRBV5-1 and J is TRBJ2-5; TRBD2 is a possible D gene (6 bases). The TCR originated in a human donor in good health. The sequencing input was naive CD4+ T cells from blood cultured with dendritic cells. Subset specified: CD45RA+ naive T cells. The CDR3 coding sequence is TGCGCCAGCAGCTTGGAGAGCGGGCAGGGAGAGACCCAGTACTTC. Translation: CASSLESGQGETQYF.